These 8 T cell receptor beta chains originate from one sample sequenced in a study of identical twins. TCRdb re-called the 5' RACE reads through MiXCR, storing one row per CDR3 protein. The sample lists about 200,000 distinct CDR3 sequences, around 15% occurring once. Another study also made use of these data, one on T cells expressing NK-cell markers.

The sample comprised CD8+ T cells sorted from blood. The receptor set was obtained from a woman under 30 in good health.

This clonotype was seen more than once but under ten times. The chain combines TRBV20-1 with TRBJ2-5; D ambiguous. Trimming cost V 6 bases and J 5 bases, with 19 bases left between them. In germline, CDR1 is DFQATT, CDR2 SNEGSKA (reference sequence). The CDR3 has 14 residues. CDR3 nucleotides: TGCAGTGCCGCTTTTGACTTAGACGGGGAGACCCAGTACTTC. Its translation: CSAAFDLDGETQYF.

This clonotype was recorded a few times. The chain employs TRBV6-1 and TRBJ2-3, with unresolved D. Germline CDR1 is MNHNS and CDR2 is SASEGT. V dropped 7 bases and J dropped 4 bases, with 12 bases sitting between them. The CDR3 loop spans 13 amino acids. As DNA, the CDR3 is TGTGCCAGCACCTCATGGAGTTCAGATACGCAGTATTTT. Translating it yields CASTSWSSDTQYF.

This sequence joins TRBV27 and TRBJ2-1; D not certain. CDR1 and CDR2 from the germline V gene are MNHEY and SMNVEV (reference sequence). With 5 bases removed from V and 1 base from J, the gap between germline ends came to 9 bases. CDR3 length: 14 amino acids. CDR3 nucleotides: TGTGCCAGCAGTGGAGCGATGTCCTACAATGAGCAGTTCTTC. Protein sequence: CASSGAMSYNEQFF.

This sequence joins TRBV14 and TRBJ2-1; D gene uncertain. CDR1 SGHDN and CDR2 FVKESK come from the germline V gene. V was shortened by 7 bases and J by 8 bases, with 12 bases between the two germline ends. The CDR3 length is 12 residues. CDR3 DNA: TGTGCCAGCAAGGTAGCTGGCCATGAGCAGTTCTTC. It translates to CASKVAGHEQFF.

This clonotype was found a few times. V usage is TRBV6-1 and J usage is TRBJ2-1, with D possibly being TRBD2 (6 bases). The CDR3 has 14 residues. CDR1 MNHNS and CDR2 SASEGT come from the germline V gene. Trimming left V 6 bases short and J 6 bases short, with 15 bases between. The CDR3 region is CASSHPGGLNEQFF. The CDR3 DNA sequence: TGTGCCAGCAGCCATCCCGGAGGGCTCAATGAGCAGTTCTTC.

The V call is TRBV11-3, the J call TRBJ2-1; the D gene is possibly TRBD1 (7 bases). V lost 5 bases, J lost 1 base, and 18 bases lay in between. CDR1 and CDR2 (germline): SGHNT, YENEEA. This CDR3 spans 17 amino acids. The CDR3 loop reads CASSPPPQGRSYNEQFF. CDR3 DNA: TGTGCCAGCAGCCCCCCCCCACAGGGGAGGTCCTACAATGAGCAGTTCTTC.

The chain has TRBV12-3 or TRBV12-4 and TRBJ2-3; a possible D gene is TRBD2 (6 bases). This CDR3 spans 12 amino acids. V lost 8 bases to trimming and J lost 3 bases, with 9 bases between them. The CDR3 sequence is CASGTLTDTQYF. The CDR3 DNA reads as TGTGCCAGCGGGACTTTGACAGATACGCAGTATTTT.

This clonotype was observed a few times. CDR3 protein: CASSLGFDNEQFF. For the CDR3, the DNA is TGCGCCAGCAGCTTGGGGTTTGACAATGAGCAGTTCTTC. The rearrangement links TRBV5-1 to TRBJ2-1; D is undetermined. This CDR3 has 13 amino acids. Germline V CDR1 and CDR2: SGHRS, YFSETQ. Trimming cost V 0 bases and J 5 bases, with 6 bases left between them.